Included here is one T cell receptor (beta chain) sequence, with context. Its cognate antigen is unknown. This record belongs to a study of STAT5B mutations in CD4+ large granular lymphocyte leukemia. Original data processing: A productive frequency of 2.59 x 10-5 was the lowest detectable. Sequenced by immunoSEQ multiplex PCR; TCRdb stores in-frame clones only, minus some. Clonal size and the V and J genes are those of that table, whereas D and trimming came from the DNA. Of 35,000 to 40,000 clones listed, over 70% are singletons. Study outcomes and limitations: CD4-sorted patient repertoires seemed more clonal than healthy CD4+ repertoires.

This sequence was found in a human donor in good health. Sequenced sample: CD4+ T cells from blood buffy coats.

The CDR3 region has the DNA TGTGCCAGCAGTATATTGGGCCGTGACAGGGGGCCTCAGCCCCAGCATTTT. Protein product: CASSILGRDRGPQPQHF. V usage is TRBV27 and J usage is TRBJ1-5; 10 nucleotides line up with TRBD1. This CDR3 region has 17 residues. The V gene's germline CDR1 is MNHEY and CDR2 SMNVEV (reference sequence). With V trimmed by 5 bases and J by 6 bases, 13 bases remained unmatched.